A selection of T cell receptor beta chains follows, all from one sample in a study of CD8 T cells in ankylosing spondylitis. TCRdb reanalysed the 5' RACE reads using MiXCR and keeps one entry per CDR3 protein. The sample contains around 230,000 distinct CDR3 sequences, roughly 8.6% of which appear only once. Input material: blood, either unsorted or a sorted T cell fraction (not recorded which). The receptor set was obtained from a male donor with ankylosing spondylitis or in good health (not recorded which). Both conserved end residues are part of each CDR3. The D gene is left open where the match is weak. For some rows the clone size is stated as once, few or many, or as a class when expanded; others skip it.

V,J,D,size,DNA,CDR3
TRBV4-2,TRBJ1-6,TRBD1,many,TGTGCCAGCAGCCGATCCGGGACAGATAATTCACCCCTCCACTTT,CASSRSGTDNSPLHF
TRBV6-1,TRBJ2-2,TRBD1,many,TGTGCCAGCAGTGAAAAGACAGGGAGCGGGGAGCTGTTTTTT,CASSEKTGSGELFF
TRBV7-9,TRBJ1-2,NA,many,TGTGCCAGCAGCGCGTCCGGGACGGAGGCCAACTATGGCTACACCTTC,CASSASGTEANYGYTF
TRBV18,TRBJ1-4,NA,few,TGTGCCAGCTCACGGGACCGCCACCTTAATGAAAAACTGTTTTTT,CASSRDRHLNEKLFF
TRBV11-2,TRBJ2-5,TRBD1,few,TGTGCCAGCAGCTCGGGACAGGGCCAATGGACCCAGTACTTC,CASSSGQGQWTQYF
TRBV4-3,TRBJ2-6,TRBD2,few,TGCGCCAGCAGCCGAGAACTAGCGTCACGCTCTGGGGCCAACGTCCTGACTTTC,CASSRELASRSGANVLTF
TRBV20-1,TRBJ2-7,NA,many,TGCAGTGCTAGAGCTCAGCAGAGCTCCTACGAGCAGTACTTC,CSARAQQSSYEQYF
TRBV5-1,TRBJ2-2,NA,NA,TGCGCCAGCAGCCCTGAGGGTTCTAACACCGGGGAGCTGTTTTTT,CASSPEGSNTGELFF
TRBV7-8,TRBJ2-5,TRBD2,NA,TGTGCCAGCAGCCCCGGACTAGCGGGAGAGAAGACCCAGTACTTC,CASSPGLAGEKTQYF
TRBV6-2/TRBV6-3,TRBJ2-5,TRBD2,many,TGTGCCAGCAGTTACTCTGGGACTAGCAAAGAGACCCAGTACTTC,CASSYSGTSKETQYF
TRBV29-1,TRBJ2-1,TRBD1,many,TGCAGCGTTGAGCCGGGACAGGGCTTGGTGCAGTTCTTC,CSVEPGQGLVQFF
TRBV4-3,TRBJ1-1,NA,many,TGCGCCAGCAGCCAAGATAGGGACACCTACACTGAAGCTTTCTTT,CASSQDRDTYTEAFF
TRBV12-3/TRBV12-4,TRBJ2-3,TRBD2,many,TGTGCCAGCAGTTCCCCAAGGACTAGCGGCTTCACAGATACGCAGTATTTT,CASSSPRTSGFTDTQYF
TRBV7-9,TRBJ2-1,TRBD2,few,TGTGCCAGCAGCTTCCCGGGACTAGCGGGAGAGTACAATGAGCAGTTCTTC,CASSFPGLAGEYNEQFF
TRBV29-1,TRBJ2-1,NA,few,TGCAGCGTTTATGTGAGGGAGCAGTTCTTC,CSVYVREQFF
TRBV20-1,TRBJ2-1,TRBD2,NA,TGCAGTGCTAGAGATACCTCTTTGGCTAGCGGGGGAAATGAGCAGTTCTTC,CSARDTSLASGGNEQFF
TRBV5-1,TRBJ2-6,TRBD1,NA,TGCGCCAGCAGCCAAGGGGGCTCCTCTGGGGCCAACGTCCTGACTTTC,CASSQGGSSGANVLTF
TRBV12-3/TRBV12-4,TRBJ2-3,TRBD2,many,TGTGCCAGCACCCTAAGCGGGAGGGCCACAGATACGCAGTATTTT,CASTLSGRATDTQYF
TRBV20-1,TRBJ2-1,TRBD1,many,TGCAGTGCTCCTGGACAGGGTGCCTACAATGAGCAGTTCTTC,CSAPGQGAYNEQFF
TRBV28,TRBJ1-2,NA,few,TGTGCCAGCAGTCCCAGGTTCGAGAACTATGGCTACACCTTC,CASSPRFENYGYTF
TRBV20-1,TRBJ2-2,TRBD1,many,TGCAGTGCGCATCAGGGGGTCGGGGAGCTGTTTTTT,CSAHQGVGELFF
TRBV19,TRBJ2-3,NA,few,TGTGCCAGTACCCCCATGGGAGACGGGACAGATACGCAGTATTTT,CASTPMGDGTDTQYF
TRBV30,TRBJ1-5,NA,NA,TGTACCTGGAGTGTACTTGCGTTCAATCAGCCCCAGCATTTT,CTWSVLAFNQPQHF
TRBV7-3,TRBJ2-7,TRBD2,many,TGTGCCAGCAGCTTAGGGCCTAAGCGGGGGGATTTTCTCGAGCAGTACTTC,CASSLGPKRGDFLEQYF
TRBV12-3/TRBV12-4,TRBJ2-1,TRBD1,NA,TGTGCCAGCAGTTCTCGGGGGACAGGGTCTCATGAGCAGTTCTTC,CASSSRGTGSHEQFF